Below are 25 T cell receptor beta chains sequenced from a single sample in a study of shared T cell receptors in the human thymus. Here immunoSEQ multiplex PCR was the method, and the copy in TCRdb shows in-frame clones only, minus some. The sample holds under 450,000 clones, over 90% seen once. The source material was thymocytes. These receptors were obtained from a human donor.

V gene TRBV5-6 combines with J gene TRBJ2-1; the D gene is possibly TRBD1 (6 bases). V was cut by 0 bases and J by 0 bases, with 13 bases left in between. This CDR3 comprises 17 residues. The germline gives CDR1 SGHDT, CDR2 YYEEEE. The CDR3 is CASSLEPRGSSYNEQFF. The CDR3 DNA is TGTGCCAGCAGCTTGGAACCTAGGGGGAGCTCCTACAATGAGCAGTTCTTC.

CDR3 in amino acids: CASSSYTEAFF. The CDR3 coding sequence is TGTGCCAGCAGTTCATACACTGAAGCTTTCTTT. The chain employs TRBV6-1 and TRBJ1-1; no reliable D call. V was shortened by 5 bases and J by 3 bases, with 4 bases between the two germline ends. Germline CDR1 reads MNHNS; CDR2 reads SASEGT. The CDR3 covers 11 residues.

The chain combines TRBV25-1 with TRBJ2-1, with D perhaps matching TRBD1 or TRBD2 (5 bases each). V was shortened by 7 bases and J by 7 bases, with 20 bases between the two germline ends. The CDR3 has 15 amino acids. Germline loops: CDR1 MGHDK, CDR2 SYGVNS. DNA for the CDR3: TGTGCCAGCACCCGCGGTGGGGGTTTTCTAAATGAGCAGTTCTTC. Encoded protein: CASTRGGGFLNEQFF. The full variable domain, with the rest looked up from reference TRBV25-1 and TRBJ2-1, is EADIYQTPRYLVIGTGKKITLECSQTMGHDKMYWYQQDPGMELHLIHYSYGVNSTEKGDLSSESTVSRIRTEHFPLTLESARPSHTSQYLCASTRGGGFLNEQFFGPGTRLTVL.

This rearrangement joins TRBV18 to TRBJ2-7; 8 nucleotides match TRBD1. This CDR3 contains 13 residues. Trimming removed 6 bases from V and 4 bases from J; junction bases left unmatched: 5. Germline V gives CDR1 KGHSH, CDR2 LQKENI. The CDR3 spells CASSTGDGYEQYF. The CDR3, as DNA: TGTGCCAGCTCGACAGGGGATGGGTACGAGCAGTACTTC.

V is TRBV28 and J is TRBJ1-4; D gene uncertain. V gave up 6 bases and J gave up 8 bases, with 13 bases separating them. The CDR3 has 13 residues. Looked up from germline, CDR1 is MDHEN and CDR2 is SYDVKM. CDR3 nucleotides: TGTGCCAGCAGACTGGACGGAGTAGAAAAACTGTTTTTT. It is translated as CASRLDGVEKLFF.

This chain uses TRBV21-1 with TRBJ1-5; TRBD1, the D gene given by the table, was not confirmed from the DNA. TRBV21-1 is labeled a pseudogene. The CDR3 is made up of 18 amino acids. DNA for the CDR3: TGTGCCAGCAGCAAAGCGGGACAGGGAGGGGGTTGGCATCAGCCCCAGCATTTT. Its protein product is CASSKAGQGGGWHQPQHF.

This clone was observed a single time. This rearrangement joins TRBV7-2 to TRBJ2-3; D unclear. Germline-derived CDR1 and CDR2 are SGHTA and FQGNSA. This CDR3 is 13 amino acids long. Trimming pared 1 base from V and 3 bases from J, leaving 5 bases between. CDR3: CASSLGPTDTQYF. The CDR3 nucleotides are TGTGCCAGCAGCTTAGGCCCTACAGATACGCAGTATTTT.

The genes are TRBV27 and TRBJ2-7, with 11 bases that match TRBD1. Trimming cost V 6 bases and J 7 bases; bases outside gene matches: 5. Germline loops: CDR1 MNHEY, CDR2 SMNVEV (reference sequence). The CDR3 extends over 13 amino acids. The CDR3 DNA reads as TGTGCCAGCAGACCGGGGACAGGGGGAGAGCAGTACTTC. Translation gives CASRPGTGGEQYF.

This rearrangement joins TRBV4-1 to TRBJ2-1, with 16 bases aligning to TRBD2. Germline trimming cut 1 base from V and 4 bases from J; bases unmatched to any gene: 4. Per germline, CDR1 MGHRA and CDR2 YSYEKL. The CDR3 sequence is 18 residues long. As DNA, the CDR3 is TGCGCCAGCAGCCAAGGAGGGACTAGCGGGAGGGTGTACAATGAGCAGTTCTTC. This encodes CASSQGGTSGRVYNEQFF.

CDR3 in amino acids: CASSQEYAGEEQFF. The CDR3 region has the DNA TGCGCCAGCAGCCAAGAGTATGCGGGAGAAGAGCAGTTCTTC. The chain carries TRBV4-1 and TRBJ2-1; 7 bases align to TRBD2. Germline V lookup: CDR1 MGHRA, CDR2 YSYEKL. The CDR3 extends over 14 amino acids. Trimming at V came to 0 bases and at J to 10 bases, leaving 6 bases not matched to a gene.

This chain uses TRBV4-2 with TRBJ2-3; 11 bases agree with TRBD2. Trimming cost V 10 bases and J 6 bases; bases outside gene matches: 12. The CDR3 runs 15 residues. The germline gives CDR1 LGHNA, CDR2 YNFKEQ. The CDR3 here is CATTVSGRARDTQYF. Written as DNA, the CDR3 is TGTGCCACCACCGTTAGCGGGAGGGCCAGGGATACGCAGTATTTT.

V gene TRBV19 combines with J gene TRBJ2-1, with D perhaps TRBD2 (6 bases). CDR1 is LNHDA, CDR2 SQIVND, per germline (reference sequence). The CDR3 runs to 16 residues. V was shortened by 5 bases and J by 0 bases, with 14 bases between the two germline ends. The CDR3 region has the DNA TGTGCCAGTAGTTTCCAACACGGGAGCTCCTACAATGAGCAGTTCTTC. Its protein product is CASSFQHGSSYNEQFF.

CDR3: CASTLHGNEQFF. CDR3 nucleotides: TGTGCCAGCACCCTCCACGGGAATGAGCAGTTCTTC. V usage is TRBV28 and J usage is TRBJ2-1, with D unclear. This CDR3 is built from 12 residues. Germline lookup yields CDR1 MDHEN and CDR2 SYDVKM. With 7 bases removed from V and 7 bases from J, the gap between germline ends came to 11 bases.

The rearrangement uses TRBV7-3 and TRBJ2-1; D is undetermined. Looked up from germline, CDR1 is SGHTA and CDR2 is FQGTGA. Trimming shortened V by 0 bases and J by 7 bases, and 19 bases separated the two germline ends. There are 17 residues in the CDR3. This CDR3 reads CASSLTATTHRPNEQFF. The CDR3 region has the DNA TGTGCCAGCAGCTTAACGGCAACCACCCATCGACCGAATGAGCAGTTCTTC.

The chain combines TRBV4-2 with TRBJ1-4; the D gene is possibly TRBD1 (5 bases). V lost 4 bases to trimming and J lost 4 bases, with 16 bases between them. The V gene's germline CDR1 is LGHNA and CDR2 YNFKEQ. The CDR3 sequence is 16 residues long. This CDR3 reads CASSLRGGGINEKLFF. DNA of the CDR3: TGTGCCAGCAGCCTCCGGGGTGGGGGTATTAATGAAAAACTGTTTTTT.

This clone showed up just once. The chain carries TRBV5-4 and TRBJ1-2; D is uncertain. The V gene's germline CDR1 is SGHNT and CDR2 YYREEE (reference sequence). The CDR3 runs to 16 residues. Between the trimmed V and J ends, which lost 1 base and 2 bases, there was a span of 15 bases. CDR3 sequence (DNA): TGTGCCAGCAGCTTGCGTCCACACCAAGAAAACTATGGCTACACCTTC. Its translation is CASSLRPHQENYGYTF.

The V gene is TRBV7-8, the J gene TRBJ2-3, with D tentatively TRBD2 (5 bases). The CDR3 runs to 13 residues. Germline V gene sequence: CDR1 SGHVS, CDR2 FQNEAQ. V was trimmed by 2 bases and J by 4 bases, leaving 7 bases between them. The CDR3 protein is CASSLLRADTQYF. CDR3 coding DNA: TGTGCCAGCAGCTTACTGAGGGCAGATACGCAGTATTTT.

The chain carries TRBV12-5 and TRBJ2-3, with a possible D match to TRBD1 (5 bases). This CDR3 has 11 residues. Looked up from germline, CDR1 is LGHNT and CDR2 is FRNRAP. The V end was cut by 11 bases, the J end by 5 bases, with 11 bases between. CDR3 nucleotide sequence: TGTGCTGCCCGAAGGGGAGATACGCAGTATTTT. This codes for CAARRGDTQYF.

This chain connects TRBV13 to TRBJ2-5, with D perhaps matching TRBD1 (6 bases). Germline V gene lookup returns CDR1 PRHDT and CDR2 FYEKMQ (reference sequence). CDR3 length: 15 amino acids. Between the trimmed V and J ends, which lost 5 bases and 5 bases, there was a span of 18 bases. CDR3 amino acids: CASSPGTNPKETQYF. The CDR3 DNA sequence: TGTGCCAGCAGCCCAGGGACAAACCCCAAGGAGACCCAGTACTTC.

V gene TRBV7-9 combines with J gene TRBJ1-4, with D maybe TRBD1 (5 bases). Germline V lookup: CDR1 SEHNR, CDR2 FQNEAQ (reference sequence). The CDR3 runs 15 residues. The ends were cut back, 3 bases at V and 10 bases at J, with 18 bases in the middle. The CDR3 bases are TGTGCCAGCAGCTTCCCCGGGACGGAAATAGGAAAACTGTTTTTT. Translated: CASSFPGTEIGKLFF.

The V and J genes are TRBV5-1 and TRBJ2-3, with TRBD2 as a possible D gene (5 bases). From germline, CDR1 is SGHRS and CDR2 YFSETQ. The CDR3 extends over 14 amino acids. V was pared by 7 bases and J by 4 bases, with 16 bases between. In DNA form, the CDR3 reads TGCGCCAGCGAAGACACCCACGGGGCAGATACGCAGTATTTT. As protein: CASEDTHGADTQYF.

This clone was counted a single time. The chain carries TRBV25-1 and TRBJ2-7; D might be TRBD1 (5 bases). V was pared by 4 bases and J by 5 bases, with 9 bases between. This CDR3 comprises 12 residues. Germline V CDR1 and CDR2: MGHDK, SYGVNS. The CDR3 nucleotides read TGTGCCAGCAGTGGTCCCAGGGACGAGCAGTACTTC. This gives the protein CASSGPRDEQYF.

This chain links TRBV21-1 with TRBJ1-1. TRBV21-1 is a pseudogene. The CDR3 has 16 amino acids. In DNA, the CDR3 is TGTGCCAGCAGCAAAGGGGGGACGGATTTGAACACTGAAGCTTTCTTT. It specifies CASSKGGTDLNTEAFF.

The chain is built from TRBV5-4 and TRBJ2-6, with 8 nucleotides matching TRBD1. The CDR3 spans 18 residues. From germline, CDR1 is SGHNT and CDR2 YYREEE (reference sequence). Trimming at V came to 4 bases and at J to 6 bases, leaving 15 bases not matched to a gene. CDR3 sequence reads: CASSILRRTGKKANVLTF. The CDR3 DNA follows: TGTGCCAGCAGCATCCTTCGGCGGACAGGGAAAAAGGCCAACGTCCTGACTTTC.

This chain links TRBV18 with TRBJ2-7, with 10 bases identical to TRBD1. With 5 bases clipped from V and 4 bases from J, the junction kept 5 bases outside the gene matches. The CDR3 has 14 amino acids. CDR1 KGHSH and CDR2 LQKENI come from the germline V gene. CDR3 coding DNA: TGTGCCAGCTCAGTTCCGGGACAGGGGTACGAGCAGTACTTC. This gives the protein CASSVPGQGYEQYF.